This is a list of T cell receptor beta chains from one sample in a study of CD8 T cells in ankylosing spondylitis. One entry per CDR3 protein results from TCRdb running MiXCR on the 5' RACE reads. The data contain just under 550,000 distinct CDR3 sequences, approximately 12% of them singletons. The sample taken for sequencing was blood, either unsorted or a sorted T cell fraction (not recorded which). The receptors stem from a male donor with ankylosing spondylitis. The CDR3 runs from the conserved cysteine through the conserved F or W. A D gene is named only where the DNA matches it firmly. Size is omitted from some rows. Given values are once, few, many or a class for expanded clones.

TRBV12-3/TRBV12-4	TRBD1	few	TRBJ1-1	TGTGCCAGCAGCCGTACAGGGGGCTGGGGAGCTTTCTTT	CASSRTGGWGAFF
TRBV29-1	.	many	TRBJ2-1	TGCAGCGTTGTGGGGTTTTCCTACAATGAGCAGTTCTTC	CSVVGFSYNEQFF
TRBV12-5	.	.	TRBJ2-3	TGTGCTAGTGGTTTCTCGTCGGGGGCAGATACGCAGTATTTT	CASGFSSGADTQYF
TRBV24-1	.	.	TRBJ1-2	TGTGCCACCAGTGATCCCCCGTGGGGATCCCCGCCTAACTATGGCTACACCTTC	CATSDPPWGSPPNYGYTF
TRBV11-2	.	.	TRBJ2-1	TGTGCCAGCAGCTTAGGTCCCTGGGGCAGGACGCAGTTCTTC	CASSLGPWGRTQFF
TRBV10-3	.	many	TRBJ2-1	TGTGCCTCTTCCCGGGTAGTGGGTGAGCAGTTCTTC	CASSRVVGEQFF
TRBV3-1	.	.	TRBJ1-5	TGTGCCAGCAGCCAAGACATAGGGAATCAGCCCCAGCATTTT	CASSQDIGNQPQHF
TRBV9	.	.	TRBJ1-1	TGTGCCAGCAGCGTATTGCGGAATTCGATGAACACTGAAGCTTTCTTT	CASSVLRNSMNTEAFF
TRBV5-1	TRBD2	few	TRBJ2-2	TGCGCCAGCAGCTTGGCCGGGACTAGCGGGAGGAACGGGGAGCTGTTTTTT	CASSLAGTSGRNGELFF
TRBV3-1	TRBD2	few	TRBJ2-7	TGTGCCAGCAGCCAGGGGACTAGCGGGAGGGCCAGGACCTACGAGCAGTACTTC	CASSQGTSGRARTYEQYF
TRBV5-1	TRBD1	many	TRBJ2-2	TGCGCCAGCAGCCGGGACAGGGGGAACACCGGGGAGCTGTTTTTT	CASSRDRGNTGELFF
TRBV11-2	.	few	TRBJ1-3	TGTGCCAGCAGCCGTGACGGAAACACCATATATTTT	CASSRDGNTIYF
TRBV2	.	few	TRBJ2-1	TGTGCCAGCAGTGACTTGGGTTACAATGAGCAGTTCTTC	CASSDLGYNEQFF
TRBV7-9	.	.	TRBJ1-1	TGTGCCAGCAGCTCCCAAAGCCACACTGAAGCTTTCTTT	CASSSQSHTEAFF
TRBV20-1	.	few	TRBJ1-5	TGCAGTGCTAGAGGCGATTTTAATCAGCCCCAGCATTTT	CSARGDFNQPQHF
TRBV5-1	TRBD2	few	TRBJ2-3	TGCGCCAGCAGCTTACCGGGACTAGCATCCACAGATACGCAGTATTTT	CASSLPGLASTDTQYF
TRBV7-7	.	.	TRBJ2-1	TGTGCCAGCAGCTTAGAGCATGGTGCGGGGAATGAGCAGTTCTTC	CASSLEHGAGNEQFF
TRBV7-7	.	few	TRBJ1-5	TGTGCCAGCAGCCCCGGATACGATCAGCCCCAGCATTTT	CASSPGYDQPQHF
TRBV11-2	.	many	TRBJ2-5	TGTGCCAGCCTACGGGAGAGACAAGAGACCCAGTACTTC	CASLRERQETQYF
TRBV29-1	.	few	TRBJ2-7	TGCAGCGTTGAAGATAAGGGCTACGAGCAGTACTTC	CSVEDKGYEQYF
TRBV28	TRBD2	few	TRBJ2-1	TGTGCCAGCAGTATGCCGGGACTAGGGAAGTTAGGGGAGTTCTTC	CASSMPGLGKLGEFF
TRBV12-3/TRBV12-4	.	.	TRBJ2-5	TGTGCCAGCAGCCCTTGGCACCAGTCGGGGGCCCAGTACTTC	CASSPWHQSGAQYF
TRBV29-1	TRBD1	few	TRBJ1-1	TGCAGCGTTGTATGGGACAGGGGTAATACTGAAGCTTTCTTT	CSVVWDRGNTEAFF
TRBV7-6	TRBD2	.	TRBJ2-3	TGTGCCAGCAGCTTACGGGGAGGGCCTACAGATACGCAGTATTTT	CASSLRGGPTDTQYF
TRBV3-1	TRBD2	few	TRBJ2-3	TGTGCCAGCAGCCTAGCGGGAGTATTAGATACGCAGTATTTT	CASSLAGVLDTQYF
TRBV25-1	.	few	TRBJ2-1	TGTGCCAGCAGTGAATCCGGCCGCCCGGGTGAGCAGTTCTTC	CASSESGRPGEQFF
TRBV7-8	.	few	TRBJ2-3	TGTGCCACGGGACCGACCGATACGCAGTATTTT	CATGPTDTQYF
TRBV7-2	TRBD2	.	TRBJ2-5	TGTGCCAGCAGCCCCGGGAGGGACTATTGGGAGACCCAGTACTTC	CASSPGRDYWETQYF
TRBV20-1	.	few	TRBJ1-2	TGCAGTGCTAGAGACTCCAGGGGAAACTATGGCTACACCTTC	CSARDSRGNYGYTF
TRBV5-1	.	many	TRBJ1-2	TGCGCCAGCAGCTTGGCCCCTGGAGGGGTGGACTATGGCTACACCTTC	CASSLAPGGVDYGYTF
TRBV12-3/TRBV12-4	TRBD1	many	TRBJ2-3	TGTGCCAGCAGTCCCCCGGGACAGGGGACAGATACGCAGTATTTT	CASSPPGQGTDTQYF
TRBV7-2	TRBD1	few	TRBJ1-1	TGTGCCAGCAGCGACAGGGCTTACACTGAAGCTTTCTTT	CASSDRAYTEAFF
TRBV2	.	few	TRBJ1-3	TGTGCCAGCAGTGGACAGCGAAACACCATATATTTT	CASSGQRNTIYF
TRBV12-3/TRBV12-4	TRBD1	few	TRBJ1-1	TGTGCCAGCAAAATCCAGGGGGCCGATGAAGCTTTCTTT	CASKIQGADEAFF
TRBV15	TRBD2	.	TRBJ2-1	TGTGCCACCAGCAGAGATCTGCGGGAGCGGTTCTTC	CATSRDLRERFF
TRBV20-1	.	few	TRBJ1-3	TGCAGTGCCTCAGGGGTCTTCCCCGTAAGCTCTGGAAACACCATATATTTT	CSASGVFPVSSGNTIYF
TRBV20-1	.	few	TRBJ2-6	TGCAGTGCTACGAGCCCTGGGGCCAACGTCCTGACTTTC	CSATSPGANVLTF
TRBV12-3/TRBV12-4	TRBD2	.	TRBJ2-1	TGTGCCAGCAGTTTTCGCACCGGGACTAGCGGGGGTTCCAATGAGCAGTTCTTC	CASSFRTGTSGGSNEQFF
TRBV30	.	few	TRBJ2-1	TGTGCCTGGAACCAGCTATCCTACAATGAGCAGTTCTTC	CAWNQLSYNEQFF
TRBV20-1	.	.	TRBJ2-2	TGCAGTGCTGGGGGACAAAACACCGGGGAGCTGTTTTTT	CSAGGQNTGELFF
TRBV5-1	.	few	TRBJ1-2	TGCGCCAGCAGCTTGGGTCAGGGTTTAGATGGCTACACCTTC	CASSLGQGLDGYTF
TRBV3-1	.	few	TRBJ1-1	TGTGCCAGCAGTCACGCGGGCGCTGAAGCTTTCTTT	CASSHAGAEAFF
TRBV29-1	TRBD1	few	TRBJ1-1	TGCAGCGTCGAACAGGGGATGAACACTGAAGCTTTCTTT	CSVEQGMNTEAFF
TRBV5-4	.	.	TRBJ1-1	TGTGCCAGCAGCCCTCAGATGAGGGTGACTGAAGCTTTCTTT	CASSPQMRVTEAFF
TRBV4-1	TRBD1	few	TRBJ1-2	TGCGCCAGCAGCCAAGACACACGGGACAGGGTGAGGAATGGCTACACCTTC	CASSQDTRDRVRNGYTF